This T cell receptor beta chain was sequenced during a study of cytomegalovirus exposure and HLA in healthy donors. The study, taken as a whole, reports: Immune exposure information available was restricted to CMV serostatus. In a later analysis, across HLA loci, associated TCR counts were highest for DRB1, lowest for HLA-C. Cytomegalovirus association was assigned to over 150 TCR beta chains. Highly shared sequence variants in one cluster were likely a sequencing artifact.

Trimming stripped 6 bases from V and 4 bases from J, with 6 bases between. The length of the CDR3 is 11 residues. Germline V lookup: CDR1 DFQATT, CDR2 SNEGSKA (reference sequence). This clone was detected only once. Its antigen is currently unknown. Amplification used 60 Vbeta primers and 13 Jbeta primers. Some clones are missing from TCRdb's copy, which holds only in-frame ones; the method was immunoSEQ multiplex PCR. The table shows 120,000 or so clones, with roughly three quarters occurring only once. V is TRBV20-1 and J is TRBJ1-4; D gene uncertain. The source material was PBMCs. The TCR was taken from a man aged 25 to 45 in good health and CMV-seropositive. CDR3 amino acids: CSAAVNEKLFF. DNA of the CDR3: TGCAGTGCGGCGGTTAATGAAAAACTGTTTTTT.